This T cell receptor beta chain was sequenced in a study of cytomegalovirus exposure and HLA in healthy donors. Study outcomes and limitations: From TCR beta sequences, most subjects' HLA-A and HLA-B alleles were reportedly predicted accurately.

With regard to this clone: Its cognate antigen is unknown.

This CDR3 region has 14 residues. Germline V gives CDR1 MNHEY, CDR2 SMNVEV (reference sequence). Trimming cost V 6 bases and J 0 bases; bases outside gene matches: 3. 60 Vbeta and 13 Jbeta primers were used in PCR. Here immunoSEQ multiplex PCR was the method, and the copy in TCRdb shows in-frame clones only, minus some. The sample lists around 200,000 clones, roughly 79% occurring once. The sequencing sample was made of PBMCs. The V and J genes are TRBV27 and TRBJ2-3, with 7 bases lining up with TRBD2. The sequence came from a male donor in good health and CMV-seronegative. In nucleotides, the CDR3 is TGTGCCAGCAGGTGGACTAGTAGCACAGATACGCAGTATTTT. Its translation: CASRWTSSTDTQYF.